What follows are 24 T cell receptor beta chains derived from one specimen sequenced in a study of cytomegalovirus exposure and HLA in healthy donors. It was with 60 Vbeta and 13 Jbeta primers that the PCR ran. The method was immunoSEQ multiplex PCR; TCRdb's version includes in-frame clones alone and lacks a portion of them. The repertoire holds tens of thousands of clones, with approximately 83% as singletons. The sequenced sample consisted of PBMCs. These receptors originate from a young man in good health and CMV-seronegative.

The rearrangement links TRBV19 to TRBJ2-7; possibly TRBD1 for D (5 bases). The V gene's germline CDR1 is LNHDA and CDR2 SQIVND (reference sequence). The CDR3 extends over 15 amino acids. Trimming removed 2 bases at V and 3 bases at J, with 14 bases between. CDR3 sequence (DNA): TGTGCCAGTAGTATATCTGGGGCGCGAGGCTACGAGCAGTACTTC. Protein sequence: CASSISGARGYEQYF. Full variable domain (missing parts from reference TRBV19 and TRBJ2-7): DGGITQSPKYLFRKEGQNVTLSCEQNLNHDAMYWYRQDPGQGLRLIYYSQIVNDFQKGDIAEGYSVSREKKESFPLTVTSAQKNPTAFYLCASSISGARGYEQYFGPGTRLTVT.

This clone was seen once. This rearrangement joins TRBV7-9 to TRBJ1-1; 10 positions match TRBD1. Germline V gene data show CDR1 as SEHNR and CDR2 as FQNEAQ (reference sequence). This CDR3 comprises 14 residues. V lost 4 bases to trimming and J lost 2 bases; unmatched junction nucleotides: 1. CDR3 sequence: CASSWDRGNTEAFF. The CDR3 DNA reads TGTGCCAGCAGCTGGGACAGGGGAAACACTGAAGCTTTCTTT.

This chain joins TRBV11-2 and TRBJ2-5; 12 nucleotides agree with TRBD2. Germline assignment: CDR1 SGHAT and CDR2 FQNNGV. CDR3 length: 14 residues. With V trimmed by 3 bases and J by 4 bases, 0 bases remained unmatched. The CDR3 nucleotides read TGTGCCAGCAGCTTGACTAGCGGGAGAGAGACCCAGTACTTC. Its translation is CASSLTSGRETQYF.

The chain carries TRBV5-6 and TRBJ2-3; 12 positions agree with TRBD2. V lost 0 bases and J lost 0; bases outside the gene matches: 8. This CDR3 spans 19 amino acids. Per germline, CDR1 SGHDT and CDR2 YYEEEE. The chain's CDR3 is CASSLGGLAGGPSTDTQYF. DNA for the CDR3: TGTGCCAGCAGCTTGGGCGGCCTAGCGGGAGGGCCGAGCACAGATACGCAGTATTTT.

J is TRBJ2-1 and V is TRBV11-2, with D possibly being TRBD2 (7 bases). Trimming took off 1 base at V and 8 bases at J, with 15 bases between the two ends. Looked up from germline, CDR1 is SGHAT and CDR2 is FQNNGV. This CDR3 is built from 15 residues. The CDR3 spells CASSLGGGGGDEQFF. CDR3 coding DNA: TGTGCCAGCAGCTTAGGGGGGGGTGGGGGCGATGAGCAGTTCTTC.

This sequence joins TRBV6-5 and TRBJ1-2; D possibly corresponds to TRBD1 (6 bases). V lost 5 bases to trimming and J lost 8 bases, with 12 bases between them. The CDR3 is 12 residues long. CDR1 and CDR2 from the germline V gene are MNHEY and SVGAGI. The CDR3 protein is CASSKYREGYTF. The CDR3 nucleotides are TGTGCCAGCAGTAAATACAGGGAAGGCTACACCTTC.

This chain uses TRBV27 with TRBJ1-1; 10 bases map to TRBD1. This CDR3 comprises 16 residues. CDR1 MNHEY and CDR2 SMNVEV come from the germline V gene (reference sequence). Trimming took 5 bases from V and 0 from J; bases not matched to a gene: 6. The CDR3 region is CASSPLDRGMNTEAFF. CDR3 coding DNA: TGTGCCAGCAGTCCTCTGGACAGGGGGATGAACACTGAAGCTTTCTTT.

The chain couples TRBV11-2 to TRBJ1-2; 10 nucleotides align to TRBD1. The CDR3 extends over 13 amino acids. Unmatched junction bases numbered 5, after V lost 5 bases and J lost 8 bases. CDR1 is SGHAT and CDR2 is FQNNGV in the germline V gene. The CDR3 coding sequence is TGTGCCAGCAGCCTTGACAGGGGGCGAGGCTACACCTTC. Translation gives CASSLDRGRGYTF.

This chain joins TRBV19 and TRBJ1-4; the D is unclear. Germline V gene sequence: CDR1 LNHDA, CDR2 SQIVND (reference sequence). There are 13 residues in the CDR3. The ends were cut back, 5 bases at V and 6 bases at J, with 10 bases in the middle. The CDR3 coding sequence is TGTGCCAGTAGTTTTCGGACTCATGAAAAACTGTTTTTT. Residues: CASSFRTHEKLFF.

This chain links TRBV13 with TRBJ1-3; D may be TRBD1 (5 bases). The CDR3 is 14 amino acids. Germline CDR1 reads PRHDT; CDR2 reads FYEKMQ (reference sequence). V lost 10 bases to trimming and J lost 0 bases, with 13 bases between them. In DNA, the CDR3 is TGTGCCACTAGGGGCTCAAGCTCTGGAAACACCATATATTTT. Its protein is CATRGSSSGNTIYF.

V gene TRBV12-5 combines with J gene TRBJ1-5, with D possibly being TRBD1 (5 bases). In germline, CDR1 is LGHNT, CDR2 FRNRAP. The V gene lost 6 bases and the J gene lost 3 bases, with 24 bases spanning the gap. The CDR3 runs 18 residues. CDR3 amino acids: CASGPILDLGGPNQPQHF. CDR3 in DNA: TGTGCTAGTGGCCCTATATTGGACTTGGGGGGACCCAATCAGCCCCAGCATTTT.

This chain links TRBV20-1 with TRBJ1-1; D is unresolved. The CDR3 consists of 11 residues. V dropped 6 bases and J dropped 2 bases, with 7 bases sitting between them. The germline CDR1 and CDR2 sequences are DFQATT and SNEGSKA (reference sequence). The CDR3: CSAEVNTEAFF. CDR3 sequence (DNA): TGCAGTGCGGAGGTAAACACTGAAGCTTTCTTT.

V usage is TRBV30 and J usage is TRBJ1-1; TRBD1 matches at 8 bases. CDR3 length: 13 amino acids. The germline CDR1 and CDR2 sequences are GTSNPN and SVGIG (reference sequence). Unmatched junction bases numbered 5, after V lost 4 bases and J lost 4 bases. This CDR3 is CAWKQGDGTEAFF. The CDR3 nucleotides read TGTGCCTGGAAACAGGGGGACGGCACTGAAGCTTTCTTT.

V is TRBV27 and J is TRBJ2-7; 8 nucleotides line up with TRBD1. The germline V gene encodes CDR1 MNHEY and CDR2 SMNVEV (reference sequence). This CDR3 spans 14 amino acids. The V gene end was trimmed by 7 bases and the J gene end by 7 bases; junction bases not matched to a gene: 12. The CDR3, as DNA: TGTGCCAGCACCTCATCCCTCGGACAGGGAGAGCAGTACTTC. Protein: CASTSSLGQGEQYF.

The rearrangement joins TRBV7-9 to TRBJ1-5, with 8 bases identical to TRBD1. There are 14 residues in the CDR3. Germline loops: CDR1 SEHNR, CDR2 FQNEAQ (reference sequence). With V trimmed by 5 bases and J by 5 bases, 5 bases remained unmatched. CDR3 nucleotides: TGTGCCAGCAGCCAGGACAGGGCTGATCAGCCCCAGCATTTT. Residues: CASSQDRADQPQHF.

The V and J genes are TRBV10-1 and TRBJ1-1, with unresolved D. The CDR3 length is 13 residues. The germline V gene encodes CDR1 WNHNN and CDR2 SYGVQD (reference sequence). V lost 2 bases and J lost 0, with 4 bases in between. Written as DNA, the CDR3 is TGCGCCAGCAGTGAGACAGTGAACACTGAAGCTTTCTTT. Protein sequence: CASSETVNTEAFF.

This clone was counted once. CDR3 amino acids: CASGPYEQYF. DNA for the CDR3: TGTGCCAGCGGCCCCTACGAGCAGTACTTC. The chain uses TRBV11-2 and TRBJ2-7; D is unclear. The CDR3 sequence is 10 residues long. The germline CDR1 and CDR2 sequences are SGHAT and FQNNGV. V was shortened by 8 bases and J by 2 bases, with 4 bases between the two germline ends.

The chain is built from TRBV9 and TRBJ2-2, with D tentatively TRBD1 (6 bases). The CDR3 is 15 amino acids. Trimming took 2 bases from V and 5 from J, leaving 13 bases between them. Germline V gene data show CDR1 as SGDLS and CDR2 as YYNGEE. The CDR3 sequence is CASSVVGAGTGELFF. The CDR3 nucleotides read TGTGCCAGCAGCGTTGTGGGGGCTGGGACCGGGGAGCTGTTTTTT.

This chain connects TRBV19 to TRBJ2-7; 8 nucleotides match TRBD1. The CDR3 sequence is 14 residues long. Germline CDR1 reads LNHDA; CDR2 reads SQIVND (reference sequence). V shed 9 bases and J 2 bases; nucleotides not matched to a gene: 9. The CDR3 here is CASRPPGQAYEQYF. The CDR3 nucleotides read TGTGCCAGCCGCCCTCCGGGACAGGCCTACGAGCAGTACTTC.

V and J are TRBV5-1 and TRBJ2-7, with 10 positions matching TRBD1. This CDR3 contains 14 residues. J gave up 7 bases and V 0 bases, and 4 bases lay outside the gene matches. The germline gives CDR1 SGHRS, CDR2 YFSETQ. CDR3 in amino acids: CASSLAGTGEEQYF. DNA for the CDR3: TGCGCCAGCAGCTTGGCTGGGACAGGGGAAGAGCAGTACTTC.

The chain employs TRBV9 and TRBJ2-1; 7 positions agree with TRBD2. Germline CDR1 is SGDLS and CDR2 is YYNGEE. This CDR3 is 16 amino acids long. The junction had 11 bases not matched to a gene; V was cut back by 4 bases and J by 4 bases. CDR3 sequence reads: CASSTPSGRTYNEQFF. The CDR3 nucleotides read TGTGCCAGCAGCACACCTAGCGGCCGAACATACAATGAGCAGTTCTTC.

This chain joins TRBV29-1 and TRBJ2-5; 10 bases line up with TRBD2. Germline assignment: CDR1 SQVTM and CDR2 ANQGSEA. This CDR3 spans 19 amino acids. The V and J ends lost 2 bases and 9 bases, in that order; junction bases with no gene match: 24. The CDR3 DNA sequence: TGCAGCGTTGAAAAGGGGGTGGGTAGCGGGGGGCCGGCGAGGATGTCCCAGTACTTC. The encoded protein is CSVEKGVGSGGPARMSQYF.

This clone was recorded a few times. The chain joins TRBV6-6 to TRBJ2-1, with TRBD1 matching over 8 bases. Germline V gives CDR1 MNHNY, CDR2 SVGAGI (reference sequence). This CDR3 has 15 amino acids. Losses at the gene ends were 5 bases for V and 1 base for J; bases not matched to a gene: 4. The CDR3 is CASSPYRGSYNEQFF. CDR3 bases: TGTGCCAGCAGTCCGTACAGGGGGTCCTACAATGAGCAGTTCTTC.

The chain carries TRBV27 and TRBJ1-1; D remains ambiguous. CDR1 and CDR2 (germline): MNHEY, SMNVEV (reference sequence). The V end was cut by 0 bases, the J end by 5 bases, with 13 bases between. The CDR3 sequence is 15 residues long. The CDR3 protein is CASSLSWATGTEAFF. The CDR3 DNA sequence: TGTGCCAGCAGTTTATCGTGGGCCACGGGGACTGAAGCTTTCTTT.